Below, 5 T cell receptor beta chains from the same sample are listed, as sequenced in a study of cytomegalovirus exposure and HLA in healthy donors. The PCR used 60 Vbeta and 13 Jbeta primers. Only in-frame clones appear in the TCRdb table, and some are missing; sequencing was by immunoSEQ multiplex PCR. The table lists about 140,000 clones, 60% to 85% of them singletons. Input material: PBMCs. The receptors shown here come from a male donor in good health and CMV-seronegative.

This chain uses TRBV7-2 with TRBJ2-2; TRBD2 agrees at 8 bases. The length of the CDR3 is 16 residues. The ends lost 5 bases at V and 7 bases at J; junction bases unmatched: 12. Germline-derived CDR1 and CDR2 are SGHTA and FQGNSA. The CDR3 loop reads CASSPSQAGADGELFF. CDR3 sequence (DNA): TGTGCCAGCAGCCCTTCCCAAGCGGGGGCCGACGGGGAGCTGTTTTTT.

The J gene is TRBJ1-5, the V gene TRBV30, with 8 nucleotides matching TRBD1. CDR3 length: 18 amino acids. The J segment lost 2 bases and the V segment lost 2 bases, leaving 14 bases of the junction unmatched. The V gene's germline CDR1 is GTSNPN and CDR2 SVGIG (reference sequence). The CDR3 loop reads CAWSNRGGRVWRNQPQHF. The CDR3, as DNA: TGTGCCTGGAGTAACAGGGGGGGACGGGTTTGGCGCAATCAGCCCCAGCATTTT. Full variable domain (outside the CDR3, taken from reference TRBV30 and TRBJ1-5): SQTIHQWPATLVQPVGSPLSLECTVEGTSNPNLYWYRQAAGRGLQLLFYSVGIGQISSEVPQNLSASRPQDRQFILSSKKLLLSDSGFYLCAWSNRGGRVWRNQPQHFGDGTRLSIL.

V gene TRBV30 combines with J gene TRBJ2-7; possible D gene TRBD2, 5 bases. The CDR3 runs to 13 residues. With 2 bases removed from V and 1 base from J, the gap between germline ends came to 9 bases. Looked up from germline, CDR1 is GTSNPN and CDR2 is SVGIG (reference sequence). As DNA, the CDR3 is TGTGCCTGGAGTCGGAGGTCTTCCTACGAGCAGTACTTC. Its translation is CAWSRRSSYEQYF.

Concerning this clone itself: Germline and junction disagree at one end, which may indicate a read error. This chain links TRBV10-3 with TRBJ1-2; tentatively, D is TRBD1 (5 bases). CDR3 size: 15 residues. In germline, CDR1 is ENHRY, CDR2 SYGVKD. CDR3 in DNA: TGTGCCATCAGTGAGTCGACGGGGGGTTCAAGAGGCTACCCCTTC. Protein product: CAISESTGGSRGYPF.

The rearrangement links TRBV30 to TRBJ1-2; D uncertain. The CDR3 contains 12 residues. Germline V CDR1 and CDR2: GTSNPN, SVGIG (reference sequence). Trimming removed 1 base at V and 2 bases at J, with 5 bases between. In DNA, the CDR3 is TGTGCCTGGAGTGGCCGGAACTATGGCTACACCTTC. Its translation: CAWSGRNYGYTF.